The 6 T cell receptor beta chains given below trace back to one sample, sequenced in a study of blood T cell repertoires in COVID-19. Produced via immunoSEQ multiplex PCR; TCRdb's table is partial and in-frame only. The sample includes roughly 250,000 clones, 70% to 90% of them seen just once. Sequences were obtained from peripheral blood. The receptors shown here come from a man between 35 and 55 years old with acute or convalescent COVID-19.

V is TRBV3-1 (or the pseudogene TRBV3-2) and J is TRBJ2-5; perhaps TRBD1 as D (6 bases). This CDR3 contains 15 residues. Germline CDR1 is LGHDT and CDR2 is YNNKEL (reference sequence). With 1 base removed from V and 0 bases from J, the gap between germline ends came to 9 bases. Here the CDR3 DNA reads TGTGCCAGCAGCCAAGGACAGGTAAACCAAGAGACCCAGTACTTC. Protein product: CASSQGQVNQETQYF.

The chain combines TRBV30 with TRBJ1-1; D gene uncertain. Looked up from germline, CDR1 is GTSNPN and CDR2 is SVGIG (reference sequence). This CDR3 has 13 residues. The ends were cut back, 0 bases at V and 4 bases at J, with 9 bases in the middle. Here the CDR3 DNA reads TGTGCCTGGAGTGTAGCCACGGTCACTGAAGCTTTCTTT. This gives the protein CAWSVATVTEAFF.

V usage is TRBV7-2 and J usage is TRBJ2-5; TRBD1 is a possible D gene (6 bases). The CDR3 is 15 residues long. Germline V lookup: CDR1 SGHTA, CDR2 FQGNSA. V lost 6 bases, J lost 5 bases, and 19 bases lay in between. In nucleotides, the CDR3 is TGTGCCAGCAGTTATGTACAGGGTTATGGGGAGACCCAGTACTTC. This sequence encodes CASSYVQGYGETQYF.

The chain links TRBV6-5 to TRBJ2-7, with a weak D call TRBD1 (5 bases). Trimming pared 6 bases from V and 7 bases from J, leaving 13 bases between. The germline V gene encodes CDR1 MNHEY and CDR2 SVGAGI. This CDR3 contains 12 residues. The CDR3 DNA sequence: TGTGCCAGCAGCCTTCAGGGTCTGGAGCAGTACTTC. Translated: CASSLQGLEQYF.

The chain uses TRBV2 and TRBJ1-1, with D tentatively TRBD1 (5 bases). In germline, CDR1 is SNHLY, CDR2 FYNNEI. The CDR3 has 14 amino acids. V dropped 8 bases and J dropped 3 bases, with 16 bases sitting between them. The CDR3 bases are TGTGCCAGCGGACAAACGCAGGTGGACACTGAAGCTTTCTTT. This encodes CASGQTQVDTEAFF.

The rearrangement joins TRBV29-1 to TRBJ2-7; TRBD1 is a possible D gene (5 bases). CDR3 length equals 12 residues. In germline, CDR1 is SQVTM, CDR2 ANQGSEA. V gave up 4 bases and J gave up 5 bases, with 12 bases separating them. The CDR3: CSVVPGNNEQYF. The CDR3 nucleotides are TGCAGCGTTGTACCAGGGAACAACGAGCAGTACTTC.